This TCR beta chain was obtained from a study of blood T cell repertoires in COVID-19. Study overall: The United States, Italy and Spain supplied acute and convalescent COVID-19 samples. Sample material is recorded as cDNA or gDNA derived from T cells, B-cell-depleted T cells, or PBMCs.

Germline-derived CDR1 and CDR2 are MNHEY and SVGAGI. The CDR3 loop spans 15 amino acids. In the authors' workflow: Reference gene primers were amplified, and this amplification served to estimate nucleated cell counts. The data were produced by immunoSEQ multiplex PCR, yet TCRdb's version contains in-frame clones alone and is incomplete. The V and J calls and clone size were taken over from that table, and D and trimming were inferred from the DNA. The sample lists 200,000 or so clones, approximately 83% seen once, with over 2.5% in the top ten. On this clone: Germline and junction disagree at one end, which may indicate a read error.

The sequenced sample was peripheral blood. The V gene is TRBV6-5, the J gene TRBJ1-4, with D uncertain. The clonotype originates from a man in his 60s with acute or convalescent COVID-19. The CDR3 loop reads CASSDSGGGREKLFF. CDR3 in DNA: TGTGCCAGCAGTGACTCCGGAGGCGGTAGGGAAAAACTGTTTTTT.